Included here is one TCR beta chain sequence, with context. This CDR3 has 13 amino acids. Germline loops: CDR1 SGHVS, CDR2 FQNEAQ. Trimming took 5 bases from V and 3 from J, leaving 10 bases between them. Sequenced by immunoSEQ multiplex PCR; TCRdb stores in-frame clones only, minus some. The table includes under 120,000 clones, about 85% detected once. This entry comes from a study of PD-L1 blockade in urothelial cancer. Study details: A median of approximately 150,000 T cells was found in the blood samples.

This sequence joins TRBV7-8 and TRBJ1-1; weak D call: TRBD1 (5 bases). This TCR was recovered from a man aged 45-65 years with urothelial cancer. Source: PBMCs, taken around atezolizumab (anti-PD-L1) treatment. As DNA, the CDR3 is TGTGCCAGCAGCCCTGCAGGGTACACTGAAGCTTTCTTT. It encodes CASSPAGYTEAFF.